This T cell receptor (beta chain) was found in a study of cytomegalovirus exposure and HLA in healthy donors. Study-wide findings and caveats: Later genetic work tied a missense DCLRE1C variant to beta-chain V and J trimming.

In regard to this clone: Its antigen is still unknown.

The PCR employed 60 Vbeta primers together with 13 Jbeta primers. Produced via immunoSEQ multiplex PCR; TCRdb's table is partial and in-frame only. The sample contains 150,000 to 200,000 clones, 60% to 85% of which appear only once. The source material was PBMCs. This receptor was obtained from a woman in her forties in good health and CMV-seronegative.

The CDR3 loop reads CASSYSMGAYQETQYF. In DNA form, the CDR3 reads TGTGCCAGCAGTTACTCGATGGGCGCGTACCAAGAGACCCAGTACTTC. The chain recombines TRBV6-6 with TRBJ2-5; D gene uncertain. Deletions cut 0 bases from V and 0 bases from J, with 11 bases between. The germline V gene encodes CDR1 MNHNY and CDR2 SVGAGI (reference sequence). The CDR3 has 16 amino acids.